This T cell receptor beta chain was observed in a study of T cell changes during pregnancy in multiple sclerosis. This clone came up once. The table came from immunoSEQ multiplex PCR; TCRdb's copy has only in-frame clones and leaves some out. Of 50,000 to 75,000 clones listed, about 93% are singletons. V lost 3 bases and J lost 5; bases outside the gene matches: 8. CDR3 length: 15 amino acids. Germline V gives CDR1 MGHRA, CDR2 YSYEKL. The gene calls are TRBV4-1 and TRBJ1-1; 8 nucleotides match TRBD1. The TCR sequence derives from a female donor with multiple sclerosis, enrolled in a pregnancy study. The sample in question was CD8+ T cells from peripheral blood mononuclear cells, obtained in the third trimester of pregnancy. Here the CDR3 reads CASSQGPGGRTEAFF. For the CDR3, the DNA is TGCGCCAGCAGCCAGGGGCCAGGGGGCCGGACTGAAGCTTTCTTT.